Listed here are 17 T cell receptor beta chains from one sample, sequenced in a study of a mutant IDH1 vaccine in newly diagnosed glioma (dated by TCRdb to about 2021). The intended sense of this specimen's time point label: week 35, safety follow-up. Each vaccine dose, consisting of 300 ug of a 20-mer mutant IDH1 peptide in Montanide, was administered subcutaneously with topical imiquimod. Library preparation was by the immunoSEQ multiplex PCR assay. Sourced from immuneACCESS, this table was stored by TCRdb with only in-frame sequences that have V and J called. A share of the clones is absent; for the studies checked, an unresolved V gene accounts for under half, and the remainder has no known explanation. The sample table shows about 50,000 clones, and around 92% are seen once. The top ten clonotypes cover 2% to 2.5% of the sample. No cognate antigen is known for these TCRs. The sequencing here drew on PBMCs, taken from a glioma patient whose treatment included an IDH1 peptide vaccine. The origin of the receptors is a man in his forties or fifties with glioma.

This clone was seen once. The rearrangement joins TRBV4-2 to TRBJ2-5; 7 bases are shared with TRBD1. Germline lookup yields CDR1 LGHNA and CDR2 YNFKEQ. The CDR3 has 16 amino acids. The V and J ends lost 1 base and 2 bases, in that order; junction bases with no gene match: 7. CDR3 protein: CASSQGPQGQQETQYF. The CDR3 DNA reads as TGTGCCAGCAGCCAAGGTCCCCAGGGACAGCAAGAGACCCAGTACTTC.

Of note for this clone: No DNA is shown, since the ends of the CDR3 on it are uncertain; the CDR3 is the one TCRdb lists. This chain links TRBV28 with TRBJ2-5. CDR1 is MDHEN and CDR2 is SYDVKM in the germline V gene. The CDR3 length is 17 residues, termini included. Here the CDR3 reads CASSSGQGKGGEETQYF.

The CDR3: CASSVTLNGELFF. The CDR3 DNA reads TGTGCCAGCAGCGTAACGCTGAACGGGGAGCTGTTTTTT. The chain combines TRBV9 with TRBJ2-2; D gene ambiguous. Germline CDR1 and CDR2: SGDLS and YYNGEE. V was cut by 1 base and J by 7 bases, with 8 bases left in between. The CDR3 is 13 amino acids.

The chain joins TRBV28 to TRBJ2-5; TRBD1 matches 7 bases. The length of the CDR3 is 16 residues. Germline CDR1 MDHEN, CDR2 SYDVKM. Trimming took 5 bases from V and 0 from J; bases not matched to a gene: 9. The CDR3 nucleotides read TGTGCCAGCAGTCTACCGGGACAGCTCAACCAAGAGACCCAGTACTTC. Residues: CASSLPGQLNQETQYF.

V and J are TRBV6-5 and TRBJ2-1; 9 bases map to TRBD1. V lost 4 bases, J lost 5 bases, and 6 bases stayed unmatched. This CDR3 spans 15 amino acids. Germline lookup yields CDR1 MNHEY and CDR2 SVGAGI. CDR3 DNA: TGTGCCAGCAGTTCCCAGGGACAGGGTAACAATGAGCAGTTCTTC. Residues: CASSSQGQGNNEQFF.

This chain links TRBV5-1 with TRBJ1-6; D perhaps matches TRBD1 (5 bases). The CDR3 spans 16 residues. V lost 0 bases and J 0 bases, leaving 7 bases between the germline ends. Germline CDR1 and CDR2: SGHRS and YFSETQ. This CDR3 is CASSLEGSSYNSPLHF. The CDR3 region has the DNA TGCGCCAGCAGCTTGGAGGGGAGCTCCTATAATTCACCCCTCCACTTT.

A few counts support this clone. This rearrangement joins TRBV21-1 to TRBJ1-2. TRBV21-1 is classified as a pseudogene. CDR3 length: 14 residues. The DNA of the CDR3 is TGTGCCAGCGGGGGCGGGGACGTGGGCTATGGCTACACCTTC. It translates to CASGGGDVGYGYTF.

The genes are TRBV19 and TRBJ1-5; D unclear. The germline CDR1 and CDR2 sequences are LNHDA and SQIVND (reference sequence). Trimming cost V 7 bases and J 0 bases, with 10 bases left between them. The CDR3 length is 14 residues. Here the CDR3 DNA reads TGTGCCAGTACGACACAGCATAGCAATCAGCCCCAGCATTTT. Translation gives CASTTQHSNQPQHF.

The gene calls are TRBV7-9 and TRBJ2-2, with TRBD1 matching over 7 bases. This CDR3 has 15 amino acids. Germline CDR1 is SEHNR and CDR2 is FQNEAQ (reference sequence). V lost 5 bases to trimming and J lost 3 bases; unmatched junction nucleotides: 6. Written as DNA, the CDR3 is TGTGCCAGCAGCCGGTACAGGGGTGACACCGGGGAGCTGTTTTTT. This codes for CASSRYRGDTGELFF.

The J gene is TRBJ2-7, the V gene TRBV14; weak D call: TRBD2 (5 bases). Per the germline V gene, CDR1 is SGHDN and CDR2 is FVKESK. This CDR3 region has 14 residues. Trimming left V 2 bases short and J 5 bases short, with 13 bases between. The CDR3 nucleotides read TGTGCCAGCAGCCAAAGGCTAGCCAGGCACGAGCAGTACTTC. This codes for CASSQRLARHEQYF.

The chain joins TRBV10-2 to TRBJ1-2, with 8 bases fitting TRBD1. The germline CDR1 and CDR2 sequences are WSHSY and SAAADI. This CDR3 comprises 15 residues. After removal of 8 bases from V and 2 bases from J, the junction contained 10 bases not matched to a gene. CDR3 in amino acids: CASSTGAGANYGYTF. CDR3 nucleotides: TGCGCCAGCTCGACAGGGGCCGGCGCCAACTATGGCTACACCTTC.

The chain combines TRBV28 with TRBJ2-3; TRBD2 aligns across 10 bases. Trimming cost V 0 bases and J 6 bases; bases outside gene matches: 6. Germline CDR1 and CDR2: MDHEN and SYDVKM. This CDR3 is 16 amino acids long. The CDR3 DNA sequence: TGTGCCAGCAGTTTATGGCTAGCGGGAGTTTCGGATACGCAGTATTTT. Protein: CASSLWLAGVSDTQYF.

The chain recombines TRBV5-1 with TRBJ1-1, with TRBD1 identical over 9 bases. V dropped 3 bases and J dropped 11; count of bases not matched to a gene: 5. This CDR3 region has 12 residues. Germline lookup yields CDR1 SGHRS and CDR2 YFSETQ. The CDR3 here is CASSWTGDRAFF. The CDR3 nucleotides are TGCGCCAGCAGCTGGACAGGGGACCGGGCTTTCTTT.

The rearrangement links TRBV7-8 to TRBJ1-5; D is perhaps TRBD1 (5 bases). This CDR3 region has 14 residues. Trimming removed 3 bases at V and 7 bases at J, with 13 bases between. Germline V gene lookup returns CDR1 SGHVS and CDR2 FQNEAQ. CDR3: CASSFSDGGQPQHF. CDR3 bases: TGTGCCAGCAGCTTTAGCGACGGGGGACAGCCCCAGCATTTT.

The gene calls are TRBV7-9 and TRBJ2-1; maybe TRBD2 (7 bases). The V gene lost 1 base and the J gene lost 3 bases, with 10 bases spanning the gap. The CDR3 extends over 15 amino acids. Germline V gene lookup returns CDR1 SEHNR and CDR2 FQNEAQ (reference sequence). The DNA of the CDR3 is TGTGCCAGCAGCTTAGTAGGGGGGGGCTACAATGAGCAGTTCTTC. This encodes CASSLVGGGYNEQFF.

The chain recombines TRBV5-1 with TRBJ1-1; possibly TRBD1 for D (5 bases). Germline assignment: CDR1 SGHRS and CDR2 YFSETQ. Trimming took off 6 bases at V and 6 bases at J, with 18 bases between the two ends. CDR3 length: 14 residues. In nucleotides, the CDR3 is TGCGCCAGCAACAAGGGGAGCAGTGATGCTGAAGCTTTCTTT. Translating gives CASNKGSSDAEAFF.

The V call is TRBV11-2, the J call TRBJ2-3; 7 bases fit TRBD1. The CDR3 sequence is 15 residues long. Germline loops: CDR1 SGHAT, CDR2 FQNNGV. J lost 3 bases, V lost 8 bases, and 11 bases had no gene match. CDR3 in DNA: TGTGCCAGCCGTTGGTTCCGACAGGGAACAGATACGCAGTATTTT. Amino acid sequence: CASRWFRQGTDTQYF.